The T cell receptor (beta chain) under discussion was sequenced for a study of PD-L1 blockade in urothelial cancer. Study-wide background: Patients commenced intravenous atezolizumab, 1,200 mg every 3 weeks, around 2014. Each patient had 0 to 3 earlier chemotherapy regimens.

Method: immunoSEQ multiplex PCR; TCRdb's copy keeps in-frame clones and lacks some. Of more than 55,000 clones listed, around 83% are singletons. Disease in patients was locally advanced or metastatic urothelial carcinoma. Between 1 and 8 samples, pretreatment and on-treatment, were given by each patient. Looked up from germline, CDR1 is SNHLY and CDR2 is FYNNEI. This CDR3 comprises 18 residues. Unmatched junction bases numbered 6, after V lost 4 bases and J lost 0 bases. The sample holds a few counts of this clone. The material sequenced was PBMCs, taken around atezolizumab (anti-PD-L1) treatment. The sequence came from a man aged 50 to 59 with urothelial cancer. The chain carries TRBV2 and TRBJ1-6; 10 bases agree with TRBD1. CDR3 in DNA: TGTGCCAGCAGTGGGGGACAGGGGCCTAACTCCTATAATTCACCCCTCCACTTT. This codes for CASSGGQGPNSYNSPLHF.